This entry features one T cell receptor beta chain sequence. Its antigen is still unknown. The junction departs from germline at one end; a sequencing error may be responsible. The data belong to a study of CD8 T cells in Susac syndrome. Study-wide results and caveats: The study conceded that its TCR sequencing and HLA analysis involved relatively few individuals.

RNA in amounts of about 0.5 to 1 ug was reverse transcribed with random hexamers. immunoSEQ multiplex PCR amplified TCR beta CDR3 across 54 Vbeta, 13 Jbeta. TCRdb reprocessed the immunoSEQ multiplex PCR reads via MiXCR and lists one record per CDR3 protein. The table shows under 250,000 distinct CDR3 sequences, with approximately 92% occurring only once. Germline assignment: CDR1 SSHAT and CDR2 FNYEAQ (reference sequence). The CDR3 is 14 amino acids. This chain connects TRBV7-7 to TRBJ2-1; D might be TRBD2 (5 bases). This clonotype was obtained from a human donor with multiple sclerosis. The sequencing sample was made of CD4+ T cells from PBMCs. The CDR3 loop reads CASSLGGAHNEQFF. As DNA, the CDR3 is TGTGCTAGCAGCTTAGGAGGCGCACACAATGAGCAGTTCTTC.